This T cell receptor beta chain appears in the sequencing data of a study of monozygotic twins with inflammatory bowel disease (dated by TCRdb to the late 2010s). Turning to the overall study: The complete study included approximately 30 monozygotic twin pairs: 19 IBD-discordant Danish pairs and nine German pairs, of which four were IBD-concordant and five were IBD-discordant. The search for disease-associated traits relied mainly on comparing IBD patients with their genetically identical healthy co-twins within discordant pairs. Each individual had, on average, about 151 000 unique TCRalpha sequences and 181 000 unique TCRbeta sequences available for analysis. The investigation overall reported the following: Because patients received different immunosuppressive treatments, the repertoires may have picked up extra background noise and variability between individuals. IBD patients had lower TCRbeta repertoire diversity, measured by the inverse Simpson index, than their healthy co-twins. The results gave no support for a single strong signal or clonotype linked to IBD. Fewer clonotypes were shared with other individuals by IBD patients than by healthy twins, most markedly in patients showing signs of disease activity. Repertoire similarity did not differ between concordant and discordant twins, possibly due to limited statistical power. Distinction between different T cell subtypes could not be achieved in the analysis.

From each donor, an approximately 2.4 ml peripheral blood sample was drawn into PAXgene tubes and stored at -80 degrees C. Without T cell sorting, total RNA was isolated from whole blood using the PAXgene blood miRNA kit on an automated QIAcube. Deep TCRalpha and TCRbeta repertoire profiling with unique molecular barcoding was performed on peripheral blood of monozygotic twin pairs concordant or discordant for inflammatory bowel disease. For every twin pair, smoking habits were documented, and each individual was categorised as a current, former or never smoker. Receptor libraries were prepared by 5' RACE. For each TCR library, 3,500 to 4,000 ng of total RNA was used. For each sample, cDNA synthesis with SMARTScribe reverse transcriptase was split into eight separate reactions. During cDNA synthesis, template switching was used to introduce unique molecular identifiers that contained a 6-nucleotide sample barcode. TCRalpha and TCRbeta cDNA was amplified by two nested PCRs of approximately 17 and 9 cycles, with bead purification after each PCR. Before amplification, the cDNA was treated with uracil DNA-glycosylase and purified using the QIAquick PCR purification kit. The second PCR added Illumina TruSeq-compatible adapters along with sample-specific barcodes. Library quality and concentration were checked on TapeStation and Qubit, and libraries were pooled at roughly 5 ng each. Sequencing of pooled libraries was carried out on an Illumina HiSeq2500 single-index Rapid Run using 2 x 100 bp reads and custom sequencing primers. The original methods were these. UMI-based consensus assembly with MiGEC version 1.2.6 was used to correct PCR and sequencing errors. MiXCR version 2.1.1 was used to carry out V(D)J alignment, clonotype assembly and CDR3 extraction. Gene usage, clonotype sharing and MAIT/NKT TCR abundance were normalised by analysing the top 1000, 10 000 and 20 000 clonotypes per sample. Diversity was computed as the inverse Simpson index with the vegan R package after downsampling to 27 000 UMIs. Statistical testing used paired Mann-Whitney U tests on the discordant twin pairs and applied Benjamini-Hochberg correction for multiple testing. TCRdb reprocessed the reads into one record per CDR3 protein sequence, lacking DNA. The V and J calls were determined by TCRdb, not by the authors. The table held for this sample gives a few hundred thousand distinct CDR3 sequences. The ten largest clones represent around 1.5% of the sample.

The germline V gene sets CDR1 to MGHRA and CDR2 to YSYEKL. Taken from cysteine to phenylalanine, the CDR3 has 17 residues. Only the protein sequence is given. In the case of this clonotype: This clone's antigen is unknown.

Sequenced material: blood. The chain uses TRBV4-1 and TRBJ1-4; there is no DNA to check the TCRdb D call of TRBD1. This TCR was recovered from a human donor with ulcerative colitis or Crohn's disease, or a healthy co-twin of an affected twin (not recorded which). CDR3 region: CASSQTGLYATNEKLFF.